The 11 T cell receptor beta chains below come from one sample, sequenced in a study of cytomegalovirus exposure and HLA in healthy donors. The PCR ran on 60 Vbeta and 13 Jbeta primers. Here immunoSEQ multiplex PCR was the method, and the copy in TCRdb shows in-frame clones only, minus some. The sample has 170,000 or so clones; 70% to 80% are singletons. The sequencing sample was made of PBMCs. The receptors stem from a woman aged 55-70 years in good health and CMV-seropositive.

The chain employs TRBV5-5 and TRBJ1-2, with 10 bases matching TRBD1. The CDR3 has 15 amino acids. Unmatched junction bases numbered 4, after V lost 4 bases and J lost 1 base. The germline CDR1 and CDR2 sequences are SGHKS and YYEKEE (reference sequence). The CDR3 spells CASSRGQGLNYGYTF. CDR3 in DNA: TGTGCCAGCAGCCGGGGACAGGGGCTTAACTATGGCTACACCTTC.

The chain carries TRBV30 and TRBJ1-1, with D possibly being TRBD1 (6 bases). In germline, CDR1 is GTSNPN, CDR2 SVGIG (reference sequence). This CDR3 has 13 residues. V lost 3 bases and J lost 4, with 12 bases in between. DNA for the CDR3: TGTGCCTGGAGCCAAGGGGGTCTCACTGAAGCTTTCTTT. Translation gives CAWSQGGLTEAFF.

The rearrangement joins TRBV10-3 to TRBJ2-3, with 10 bases that match TRBD1. Germline values: CDR1 ENHRY, CDR2 SYGVKD. This CDR3 is 15 amino acids long. Germline trimming cut 11 bases from V and 1 base from J; bases unmatched to any gene: 9. Here the CDR3 DNA reads TGTGCCGCTCAAAGAGGGACAGGGGGCACAGATACGCAGTATTTT. Translating it yields CAAQRGTGGTDTQYF.

The genes are TRBV28 and TRBJ2-1; perhaps TRBD1 as D (6 bases). The CDR3 contains 17 residues. Germline CDR1 and CDR2: MDHEN and SYDVKM. V gave up 5 bases and J gave up 2 bases, with 19 bases separating them. CDR3: CASSPTDGRGPYNEQFF. The CDR3 DNA is TGTGCCAGCAGTCCCACGGACGGCAGGGGTCCCTACAATGAGCAGTTCTTC.

The chain uses TRBV5-1 and TRBJ2-1; 9 bases fit TRBD2. Germline assignment: CDR1 SGHRS and CDR2 YFSETQ. V was pared by 4 bases and J by 5 bases, with 13 bases of the junction left unmatched. CDR3 size: 17 residues. CDR3 amino acids: CASSVGSAGGHHNEQFF. The DNA for the CDR3 is TGCGCCAGCAGCGTTGGGTCTGCGGGGGGGCATCACAATGAGCAGTTCTTC.

This clone was seen once. The chain recombines TRBV4-3 with TRBJ1-1; 9 bases match TRBD1. The CDR3 is made up of 16 amino acids. V shed 0 bases, J shed 4 bases, and the junction held 6 bases outside the gene matches. Germline V gene data show CDR1 as LGHNA and CDR2 as YSLEER. The CDR3 region has the DNA TGCGCCAGCAGCCAAGATGGGGGACAGGGCGGCACTGAAGCTTTCTTT. This translates into CASSQDGGQGGTEAFF.

V usage is TRBV7-8 and J usage is TRBJ2-1; 11 bases are a match to TRBD2. V shed 5 bases and J 8 bases; nucleotides not matched to a gene: 5. Germline V gene data show CDR1 as SGHVS and CDR2 as FQNEAQ. CDR3 size: 14 residues. In DNA form, the CDR3 reads TGTGCCAGCAGCATTAGCGGGAGGGCCGATGAGCAGTTCTTC. Translated: CASSISGRADEQFF.

The rearrangement joins TRBV6-5 to TRBJ2-1, with 9 bases fitting TRBD2. V shed 4 bases, J shed 7 bases, and the junction held 8 bases outside the gene matches. The CDR3 runs to 15 residues. From germline, CDR1 is MNHEY and CDR2 SVGAGI. The CDR3 sequence is CASSSSSGVVNEQFF. The DNA of the CDR3 is TGTGCCAGCAGTTCATCTAGCGGGGTCGTGAATGAGCAGTTCTTC.

CDR3 DNA: TGTGCCACCAGCAGAGATTTTGAGTCACCCCTCCACTTT. Its translation is CATSRDFESPLHF. The rearrangement joins TRBV15 to TRBJ1-6; no firm D call. CDR1 is LNHNV, CDR2 YYDKDF, per germline (reference sequence). The CDR3 spans 13 residues. The V end was cut by 0 bases, the J end by 10 bases, with 7 bases between.

The CDR3, as DNA: TGTGCCAGCAGCGTACGGCTAGCGGGAAGTGGTGAGCAGTTCTTC. It translates to CASSVRLAGSGEQFF. The rearrangement joins TRBV9 to TRBJ2-1, with 9 bases fitting TRBD2. Trimming removed 1 base from V and 9 bases from J; junction bases left unmatched: 8. Germline V gene sequence: CDR1 SGDLS, CDR2 YYNGEE. The CDR3 contains 15 residues. Drawing the rest from reference TRBV9 and TRBJ2-1, the complete variable domain is DSGVTQTPKHLITATGQRVTLRCSPRSGDLSVYWYQQSLDQGLQFLIQYYNGEERAKGNILERFSAQQFPDLHSELNLSSLELGDSALYFCASSVRLAGSGEQFFGPGTRLTVL.

The chain carries TRBV28 and TRBJ1-5; D is unclear. The CDR3 runs 14 residues. Germline V gene data show CDR1 as MDHEN and CDR2 as SYDVKM. V shed 8 bases and J shed 0 bases, with 11 bases lying between them. The CDR3 loop reads CASCPLYSNQPQHF. CDR3 coding DNA: TGTGCCAGCTGTCCGTTGTATAGCAATCAGCCCCAGCATTTT.